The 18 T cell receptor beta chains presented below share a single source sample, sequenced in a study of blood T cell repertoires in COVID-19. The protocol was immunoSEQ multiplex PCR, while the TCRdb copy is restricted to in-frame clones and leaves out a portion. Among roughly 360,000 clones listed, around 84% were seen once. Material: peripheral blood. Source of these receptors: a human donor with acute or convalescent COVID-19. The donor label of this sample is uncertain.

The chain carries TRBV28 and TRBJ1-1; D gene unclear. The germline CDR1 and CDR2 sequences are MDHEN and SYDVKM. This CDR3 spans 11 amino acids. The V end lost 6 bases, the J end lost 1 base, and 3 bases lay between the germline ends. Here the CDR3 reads CASRRNTEAFF. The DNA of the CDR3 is TGTGCCAGCAGGCGGAACACTGAAGCTTTCTTT.

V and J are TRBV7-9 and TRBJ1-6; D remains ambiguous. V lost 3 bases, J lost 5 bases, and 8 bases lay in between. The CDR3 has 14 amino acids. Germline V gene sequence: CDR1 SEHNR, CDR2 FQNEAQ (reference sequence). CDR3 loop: CASSFGLDNSPLHF. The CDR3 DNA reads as TGTGCCAGCAGCTTTGGGCTGGATAATTCACCCCTCCACTTT.

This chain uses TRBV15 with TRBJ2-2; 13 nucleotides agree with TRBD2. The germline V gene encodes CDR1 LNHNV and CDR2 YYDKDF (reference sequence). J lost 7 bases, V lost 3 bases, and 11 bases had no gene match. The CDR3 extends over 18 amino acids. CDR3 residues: CATSRGLAGYDRSGELFF. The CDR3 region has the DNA TGTGCCACCAGCAGGGGACTAGCGGGGTATGATCGAAGCGGGGAGCTGTTTTTT.

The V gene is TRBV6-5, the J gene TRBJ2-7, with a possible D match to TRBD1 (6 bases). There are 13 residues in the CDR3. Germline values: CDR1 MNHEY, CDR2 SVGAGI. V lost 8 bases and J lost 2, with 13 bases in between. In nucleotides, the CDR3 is TGTGCCAGCTTCCGGGACATCACCTACGAGCAGTACTTC. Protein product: CASFRDITYEQYF.

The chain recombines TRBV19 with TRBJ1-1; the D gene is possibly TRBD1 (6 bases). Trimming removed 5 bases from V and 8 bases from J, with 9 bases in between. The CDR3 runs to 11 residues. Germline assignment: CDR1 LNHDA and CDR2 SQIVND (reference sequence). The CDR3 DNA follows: TGTGCCAGTAGTGACAGGAGAGAAGCTTTCTTT. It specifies CASSDRREAFF.

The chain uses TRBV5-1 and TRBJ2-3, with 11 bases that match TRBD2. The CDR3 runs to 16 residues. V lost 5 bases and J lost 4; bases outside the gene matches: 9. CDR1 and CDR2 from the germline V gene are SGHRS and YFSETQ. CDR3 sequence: CASRLQVSGGADTQYF. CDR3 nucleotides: TGCGCCAGCAGACTGCAAGTTAGCGGGGGGGCAGATACGCAGTATTTT.

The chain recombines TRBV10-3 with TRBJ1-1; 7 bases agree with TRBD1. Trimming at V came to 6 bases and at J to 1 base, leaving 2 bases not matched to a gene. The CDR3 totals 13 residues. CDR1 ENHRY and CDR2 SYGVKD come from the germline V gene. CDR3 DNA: TGTGCCATCAGGGGACAGCCGAACACTGAAGCTTTCTTT. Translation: CAIRGQPNTEAFF.

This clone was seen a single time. The DNA of the CDR3 is TGTGCCAGCAGCCAAGATTTCTTATCCTCCTACGAGCAGTACTTC. This gives the protein CASSQDFLSSYEQYF. The chain carries TRBV3-1 (or the pseudogene TRBV3-2) and TRBJ2-7; no clear D gene. V shed 0 bases and J shed 0 bases, with 9 bases lying between them. The V gene's germline CDR1 is LGHDT and CDR2 YNNKEL (reference sequence). The CDR3 has 15 amino acids.

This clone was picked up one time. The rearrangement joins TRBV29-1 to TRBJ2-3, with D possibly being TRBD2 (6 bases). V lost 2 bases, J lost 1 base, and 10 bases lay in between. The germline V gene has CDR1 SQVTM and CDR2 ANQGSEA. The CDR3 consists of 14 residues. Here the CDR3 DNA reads TGCAGCGTTGAAAAGTGGGGGGGCACAGATACGCAGTATTTT. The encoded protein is CSVEKWGGTDTQYF.

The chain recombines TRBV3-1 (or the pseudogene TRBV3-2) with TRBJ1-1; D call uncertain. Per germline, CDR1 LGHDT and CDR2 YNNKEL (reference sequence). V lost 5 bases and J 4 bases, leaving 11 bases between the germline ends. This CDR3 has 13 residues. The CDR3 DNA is TGTGCCAGCAGCTCCGAGGGAGTCACTGAAGCTTTCTTT. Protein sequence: CASSSEGVTEAFF.

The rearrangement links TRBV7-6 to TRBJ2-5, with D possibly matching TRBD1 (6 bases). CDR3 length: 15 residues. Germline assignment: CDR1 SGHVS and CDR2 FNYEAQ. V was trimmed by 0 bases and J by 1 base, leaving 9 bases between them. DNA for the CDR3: TGTGCCAGCAGCTTAGCGAGGGGGAGCCAAGAGACCCAGTACTTC. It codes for CASSLARGSQETQYF.

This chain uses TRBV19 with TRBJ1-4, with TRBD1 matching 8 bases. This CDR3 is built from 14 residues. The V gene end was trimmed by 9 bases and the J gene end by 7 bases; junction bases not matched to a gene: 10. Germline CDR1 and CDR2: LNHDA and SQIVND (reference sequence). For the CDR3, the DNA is TGTGCCAGCCGAGACAGGGGTGGTGGTGAAAAACTGTTTTTT. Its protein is CASRDRGGGEKLFF.

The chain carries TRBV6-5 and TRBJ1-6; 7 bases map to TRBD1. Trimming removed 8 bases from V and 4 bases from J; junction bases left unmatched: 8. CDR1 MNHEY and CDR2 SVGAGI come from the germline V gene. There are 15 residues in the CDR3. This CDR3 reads CASGGQANYNSPLHF. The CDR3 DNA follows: TGTGCCAGCGGAGGACAGGCAAATTATAATTCACCCCTCCACTTT.

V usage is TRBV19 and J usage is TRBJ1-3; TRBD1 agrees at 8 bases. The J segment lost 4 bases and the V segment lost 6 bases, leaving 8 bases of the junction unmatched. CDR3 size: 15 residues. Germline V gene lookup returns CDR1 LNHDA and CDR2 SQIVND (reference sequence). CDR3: CASSLPGGAGNTIYF. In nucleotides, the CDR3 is TGTGCCAGTAGCCTCCCAGGGGGCGCGGGAAACACCATATATTTT.

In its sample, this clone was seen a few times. As DNA, the CDR3 is TGTGCCAGCAGCTTTCAGGGCTACGAGCAGTACTTC. Protein: CASSFQGYEQYF. The chain employs TRBV5-4 and TRBJ2-7, with a tentative D call TRBD1 (5 bases). V lost 2 bases and J 3 bases, leaving 6 bases between the germline ends. The germline gives CDR1 SGHNT, CDR2 YYREEE (reference sequence). The CDR3 length is 12 residues.

As DNA, the CDR3 is TGTGCCAGCAGCTTAGAGGGGTTAACAGAACCCAATAACTATGGCTACACCTTC. It encodes CASSLEGLTEPNNYGYTF. The V gene is TRBV7-2, the J gene TRBJ1-2, with D possibly being TRBD1 (5 bases). The germline gives CDR1 SGHTA, CDR2 FQGNSA. There are 18 residues in the CDR3. The V and J ends lost 1 base and 1 base respectively, with 19 bases between them.

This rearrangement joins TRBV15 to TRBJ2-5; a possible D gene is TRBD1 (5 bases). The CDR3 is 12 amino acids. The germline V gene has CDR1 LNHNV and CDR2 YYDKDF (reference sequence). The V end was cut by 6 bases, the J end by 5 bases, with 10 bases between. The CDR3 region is CATSTGMETQYF. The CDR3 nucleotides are TGTGCCACCAGTACAGGAATGGAGACCCAGTACTTC. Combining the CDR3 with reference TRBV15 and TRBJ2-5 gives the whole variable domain DAMVIQNPRYQVTQFGKPVTLSCSQTLNHNVMYWYQQKSSQAPKLLFHYYDKDFNNEADTPDNFQSRRPNTSFCFLDIRSPGLGDTAMYLCATSTGMETQYFGPGTRLLVL.

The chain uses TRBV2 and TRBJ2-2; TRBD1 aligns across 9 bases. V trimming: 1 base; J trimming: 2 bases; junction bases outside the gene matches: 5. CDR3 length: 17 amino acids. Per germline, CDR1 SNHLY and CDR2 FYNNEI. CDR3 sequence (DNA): TGTGCCAGCAGTGAAGACTGGACAGGGGTAAACACCGGGGAGCTGTTTTTT. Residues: CASSEDWTGVNTGELFF.